The 23 T cell receptor beta chains below were found in one sample sequenced in a study of T-cell reconstitution after alpha-beta-depleted transplantation in children. Regarding the study as a whole: The main origin of T-cell counts and diversity one year after transplant was newly produced T cells.

These receptors lack a known antigen. Preparing the TCRbeta library involved the use of unique molecular identifiers. TCRdb passed the PCR reads through MiXCR, listing each CDR3 protein once. The repertoire holds a few hundred thousand distinct CDR3 sequences, with 7.5% to 9% as singletons. Sequencing used peripheral blood, obtained 360 days after TCRalphabeta/CD19-depleted stem cell transplant. The receptors originated from a female patient aged 2-9 years who had a stem cell transplant for Fanconi anemia, so the T cells may come from the graft donor.

This clonotype turned up a few times. The chain combines TRBV6-2 or TRBV6-3 with TRBJ1-2; no clear D gene. Trimming shortened V by 4 bases and J by 7 bases, and 16 bases separated the two germline ends. This CDR3 contains 14 residues. Per the germline V gene, CDR1 is MNHEY and CDR2 is SVGEGT. The CDR3 loop reads CASSSGGRNLGYTF. DNA for the CDR3: TGTGCCAGCAGTTCCGGAGGCCGAAATCTTGGCTACACCTTC.

The chain joins TRBV30 to TRBJ2-3, with TRBD2 as a possible D gene (7 bases). The germline V gene has CDR1 GTSNPN and CDR2 SVGIG (reference sequence). The CDR3 contains 15 residues. V was pared by 2 bases and J by 4 bases, with 16 bases between. The CDR3 DNA is TGTGCCTGGAGTAGGGGGGGGGCAGATCCAGATACGCAGTATTTT. This gives the protein CAWSRGGADPDTQYF.

This clonotype was recorded many times. The rearrangement links TRBV28 to TRBJ1-4; D might be TRBD1 (5 bases). Trimming removed 4 bases from V and 5 bases from J, with 14 bases in between. The CDR3 has 15 amino acids. The germline gives CDR1 MDHEN, CDR2 SYDVKM. CDR3 sequence reads: CASSYDRGQNEKLFF. The CDR3 bases are TGTGCCAGCAGTTATGATAGGGGCCAAAATGAAAAACTGTTTTTT.

In its sample, this clonotype was seen many times. The chain employs TRBV6-1 and TRBJ1-1; D is ambiguous. Germline CDR1 MNHNS, CDR2 SASEGT. The CDR3 has 11 residues. Trimming removed 5 bases from V and 1 base from J, with 2 bases in between. The CDR3 bases are TGTGCCAGCAGTAGGAACACTGAAGCTTTCTTT. It yields the protein CASSRNTEAFF.

This clonotype was counted many times. The chain recombines TRBV6-1 with TRBJ1-4; 7 bases fit TRBD1. CDR1 is MNHNS, CDR2 SASEGT, per germline. The CDR3 has 14 residues. Germline trimming cut 6 bases from V and 8 bases from J; bases unmatched to any gene: 9. CDR3 DNA sequence: TGTGCCAGCAGCCGACAGGGTATAGCGGAAAAACTGTTTTTT. Translating it yields CASSRQGIAEKLFF.

The chain combines TRBV6-1 with TRBJ1-2; D not certain. Germline-derived CDR1 and CDR2 are MNHNS and SASEGT. This CDR3 is built from 11 residues. With 8 bases removed from V and 10 bases from J, the gap between germline ends came to 14 bases. The chain's CDR3 is CASGRIGFYTF. The CDR3 nucleotides read TGTGCCAGCGGACGTATAGGGTTCTACACCTTC.

This clonotype was detected ten times or more. The chain is built from TRBV10-3 and TRBJ1-2, with 11 bases identical to TRBD1. V lost 3 bases to trimming and J lost 3 bases; unmatched junction nucleotides: 6. CDR1 is ENHRY and CDR2 is SYGVKD in the germline V gene. The CDR3 consists of 16 residues. The CDR3 DNA follows: TGTGCCATCAGTGAATCGGGACAGGGGGTAGACTATGGCTACACCTTC. Translated, it gives CAISESGQGVDYGYTF.

CDR3 protein: CASSYSFRGEQFF. CDR3 in DNA: TGTGCCAGCAGTTACTCCTTTCGGGGGGAGCAGTTCTTC. The V and J genes are TRBV6-2 or TRBV6-3 and TRBJ2-1; D may be TRBD2 (6 bases). This CDR3 contains 13 residues. Trimming cost V 0 bases and J 10 bases, with 10 bases left between them. Per the germline V gene, CDR1 is MNHEY and CDR2 is SVGEGT.

This clonotype was seen repeatedly, ten times or more. The rearrangement uses TRBV29-1 and TRBJ1-1; 8 bases agree with TRBD1. Germline lookup yields CDR1 SQVTM and CDR2 ANQGSEA. This CDR3 is built from 15 residues. The V and J ends lost 7 bases and 6 bases, in that order; junction bases with no gene match: 16. The CDR3 protein is CSANSPRTGPPEAFF. The CDR3 DNA is TGCAGCGCCAATTCCCCCCGGACAGGGCCCCCTGAAGCTTTCTTT.

This clonotype has at least ten counts. V is TRBV5-1 and J is TRBJ1-5; TRBD1 matches at 8 bases. The germline CDR1 and CDR2 sequences are SGHRS and YFSETQ. V shed 4 bases, J shed 1 base, and the junction held 4 bases outside the gene matches. This CDR3 has 15 residues. The CDR3 region has the DNA TGCGCCAGCAGCCGGACAGGGAGCAGCAATCAGCCCCAGCATTTT. It yields the protein CASSRTGSSNQPQHF.

This clonotype was seen many times. The chain joins TRBV7-9 to TRBJ2-7; D gene unclear. Germline values: CDR1 SEHNR, CDR2 FQNEAQ (reference sequence). The CDR3 spans 13 residues. V lost 4 bases and J 6 bases, leaving 13 bases between the germline ends. The CDR3 DNA is TGTGCCAGCAGCTCCCCCGGGTCATCCGAGCAGTACTTC. Its protein is CASSSPGSSEQYF.

In this sample, this clonotype turned up a few times. The chain carries TRBV18 and TRBJ2-5; 12 bases align to TRBD2. The CDR3 length is 14 residues. Germline lookup yields CDR1 KGHSH and CDR2 LQKENI. After removal of 6 bases from V and 5 bases from J, the junction contained 4 bases not matched to a gene. The CDR3 protein is CASSRTSGAETQYF. As DNA, the CDR3 is TGTGCCAGCTCGCGGACTAGCGGGGCCGAGACCCAGTACTTC.

This clonotype showed up many times. The chain links TRBV6-1 to TRBJ2-2, with a weak D call TRBD1 (6 bases). The CDR3 is made up of 16 amino acids. V shed 5 bases and J shed 6 bases, with 19 bases lying between them. Looked up from germline, CDR1 is MNHNS and CDR2 is SASEGT. DNA for the CDR3: TGTGCCAGCAGTCCTATCCCCCCAACAGGGTCCGGGGAGCTGTTTTTT. Its translation is CASSPIPPTGSGELFF.

The chain recombines TRBV6-5 with TRBJ1-2; D is undetermined. The CDR3 runs 13 residues. In germline, CDR1 is MNHEY, CDR2 SVGAGI. Trimming cost V 0 bases and J 6 bases, with 8 bases left between them. Written as DNA, the CDR3 is TGTGCCAGCAGTTACTCTTCGGGAAATGGCTACACCTTC. Encoded protein: CASSYSSGNGYTF.

This clonotype was observed many times. J is TRBJ2-3 and V is TRBV5-1; D possibly corresponds to TRBD1 (5 bases). This CDR3 contains 16 residues. V lost 0 bases and J lost 2, with 13 bases in between. The germline CDR1 and CDR2 sequences are SGHRS and YFSETQ. DNA for the CDR3: TGCGCCAGCAGCTTGGTCGACAGCGTCAACACAGATACGCAGTATTTT. Residues: CASSLVDSVNTDTQYF.

Many counts were recorded for this clonotype. This chain links TRBV4-3 with TRBJ1-4; 7 nucleotides match TRBD1. Trimming removed 1 base from V and 4 bases from J; junction bases left unmatched: 3. Germline V gene data show CDR1 as LGHNA and CDR2 as YSLEER. CDR3 size: 15 residues. CDR3 protein: CASSQGGQSNEKLFF. CDR3 coding DNA: TGCGCCAGCAGCCAAGGGGGACAGAGTAATGAAAAACTGTTTTTT.

At least ten counts were recorded for this clonotype. The J gene is TRBJ2-7, the V gene TRBV12-3 or TRBV12-4; a weak D match, TRBD1 (5 bases). This CDR3 spans 16 amino acids. Trimming pared 6 bases from V and 4 bases from J, leaving 22 bases between. The DNA of the CDR3 is TGTGCCAGCAGCCAAGACCGACAGCACGAGTCTTACGAGCAGTACTTC. As protein: CASSQDRQHESYEQYF.

At least ten counts were recorded for this clonotype. V and J are TRBV7-9 and TRBJ2-1, with D possibly matching TRBD1 (6 bases). Per the germline V gene, CDR1 is SEHNR and CDR2 is FQNEAQ (reference sequence). The CDR3 loop spans 12 amino acids. The V end lost 5 bases, the J end lost 8 bases, and 10 bases lay between the germline ends. The CDR3 is CASSVYRDEQFF. CDR3 in DNA: TGTGCCAGCAGCGTGTACAGGGATGAGCAGTTCTTC.

At least ten counts were recorded for this clonotype. The V call is TRBV12-3 or TRBV12-4, the J call TRBJ1-2; D not certain. The CDR3 has 14 residues. Trimming shortened V by 3 bases and J by 2 bases, and 10 bases separated the two germline ends. In DNA form, the CDR3 reads TGTGCCAGCAGTTTGGGCGGAATAAACTATGGCTACACCTTC. Translation: CASSLGGINYGYTF.

This chain uses TRBV3-1 with TRBJ1-3; 7 bases fit TRBD1. V dropped 2 bases and J dropped 0; count of bases not matched to a gene: 10. The CDR3 extends over 18 amino acids. Germline lookup yields CDR1 LGHDT and CDR2 YNNKEL (reference sequence). The CDR3 DNA reads TGTGCCAGCAGCCAAAGCCACGGGACAGTGGGCTCTGGAAACACCATATATTTT. Protein product: CASSQSHGTVGSGNTIYF.

The chain carries TRBV6-5 and TRBJ2-3; D possibly uses TRBD1 or TRBD2 (6 bases each). V dropped 1 base and J dropped 3 bases, with 11 bases sitting between them. The CDR3 sequence is 15 residues long. Germline V lookup: CDR1 MNHEY, CDR2 SVGAGI. CDR3 DNA: TGTGCCAGCAGTTACTGGGGGGCCTTAACAGATACGCAGTATTTT. Translation gives CASSYWGALTDTQYF.

The chain employs TRBV7-8 and TRBJ1-3; D uncertain. V lost 3 bases, J lost 4 bases, and 7 bases lay in between. CDR3 length: 13 amino acids. Germline CDR1 is SGHVS and CDR2 is FQNEAQ. CDR3 sequence: CASSLTRGNTIYF. The CDR3, as DNA: TGTGCCAGCAGCTTGACAAGGGGAAACACCATATATTTT.

There are a few counts of this clonotype. The chain employs TRBV20-1 and TRBJ2-3; TRBD2 aligns across 10 bases. This CDR3 has 16 residues. Germline CDR1 is DFQATT and CDR2 is SNEGSKA (reference sequence). J gave up 0 bases and V 6 bases, and 9 bases lay outside the gene matches. DNA of the CDR3: TGCAGTGCAGAGCGGGGGGGCTTAGATAGCACAGATACGCAGTATTTT. This translates into CSAERGGLDSTDTQYF.